This entry concerns a single TCR beta chain. The antigen is unknown. High-throughput TCR beta sequencing covered peripheral CD8+ and CD4+ T cells. TEMRA cells were FACS-enriched, while CD8+ and CD4+ T cells were negatively isolated. This entry belongs to a study of CD8 T cells in Susac syndrome. Study outcomes and limitations: The study conceded that relatively few individuals underwent its TCR sequencing and HLA analysis.

The CDR3 is 13 amino acids. Germline V CDR1 and CDR2: SGHAT, FQNNGV. V dropped 8 bases and J dropped 6; count of bases not matched to a gene: 4. RNA was extracted with the RNeasy kit, and a quantity of about 0.45 to 1 ug was reverse transcribed using random hexamers. Across 54 Vbeta and 13 Jbeta, TCR beta CDR3 was amplified with immunoSEQ multiplex PCR. TCRdb used MiXCR to reprocess the immunoSEQ multiplex PCR reads, holding one entry per CDR3 protein. The sample shows over 350,000 distinct CDR3 sequences, around 85% of them seen only once. The sequence derives from a human donor with multiple sclerosis. The sequencing sample was made of CD8+ T cells from PBMCs. V usage is TRBV11-2 and J usage is TRBJ2-3; 11 nucleotides match TRBD2. The CDR3 sequence: CASLASGRDTQYF. The CDR3 DNA is TGTGCCAGCCTCGCTAGCGGGAGGGATACGCAGTATTTT.